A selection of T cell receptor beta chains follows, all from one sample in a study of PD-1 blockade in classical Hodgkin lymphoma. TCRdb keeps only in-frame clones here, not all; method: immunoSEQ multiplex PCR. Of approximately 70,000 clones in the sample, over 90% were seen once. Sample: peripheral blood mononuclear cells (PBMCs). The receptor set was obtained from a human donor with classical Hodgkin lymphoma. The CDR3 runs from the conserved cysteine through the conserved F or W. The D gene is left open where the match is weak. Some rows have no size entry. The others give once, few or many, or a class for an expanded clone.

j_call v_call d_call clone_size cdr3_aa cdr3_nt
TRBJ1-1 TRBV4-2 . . CASSQEGSGNTEAFF TGTGCCAGCAGCCAAGAAGGCTCAGGGAACACTGAAGCTTTCTTT
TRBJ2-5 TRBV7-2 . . CASSEGLGRETQYF TGTGCCAGCAGCGAGGGACTGGGGCGGGAGACCCAGTACTTC
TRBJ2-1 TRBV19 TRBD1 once CASSIDGDRVDSYNEQFF TGTGCCAGTAGTATAGACGGGGACAGGGTTGATTCCTACAATGAGCAGTTCTTC
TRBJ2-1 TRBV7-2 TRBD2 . CASSLAGGLTEQFF TGTGCCAGCAGCTTGGCGGGAGGATTGACTGAGCAGTTCTTC
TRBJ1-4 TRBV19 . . CASSTSYGGTNEKLFF TGTGCCAGTAGTACCTCCTATGGGGGAACTAATGAAAAACTGTTTTTT
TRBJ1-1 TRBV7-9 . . CASSAQKTEMNTEAFF TGTGCCAGCAGCGCACAAAAGACTGAAATGAACACTGAAGCTTTCTTT
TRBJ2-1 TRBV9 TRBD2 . CASSLTTSGGGHNEQFF TGTGCCAGCAGCCTCACGACTAGCGGGGGGGGGCACAATGAGCAGTTCTTC
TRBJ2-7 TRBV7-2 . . CASSPGPAEQYF TGTGCCAGCAGCCCCGGACCAGCGGAGCAGTACTTC
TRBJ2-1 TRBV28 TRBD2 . CASSLYLAGGPYNEQFF TGTGCCAGCAGTTTATACCTAGCGGGAGGTCCCTACAATGAGCAGTTCTTC
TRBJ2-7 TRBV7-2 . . CASSYLGGPTYEQYF TGTGCCAGCAGTTACCTCGGCGGACCGACCTACGAGCAGTACTTC
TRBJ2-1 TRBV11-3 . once CASSLTGGRGYNEQFF TGTGCCAGCAGCCTAACAGGAGGGCGGGGATACAATGAGCAGTTCTTC
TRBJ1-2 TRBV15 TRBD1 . CAPKRRTGRYYGYTF TGTGCCCCCAAGCGGCGGACAGGGAGATACTATGGCTACACCTTC
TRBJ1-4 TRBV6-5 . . CASRELGLNEKLFF TGTGCCAGCAGGGAGTTGGGACTTAATGAAAAACTGTTTTTT
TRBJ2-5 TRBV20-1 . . CSARGLETQYF TGCAGTGCTAGAGGGTTGGAGACCCAGTACTTC
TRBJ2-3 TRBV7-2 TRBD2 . CASSPRLAGGSTDTQYF TGTGCCAGCAGCCCGAGGCTAGCGGGAGGGAGCACAGATACGCAGTATTTT
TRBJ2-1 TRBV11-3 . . CASSSTRGDEQFF TGTGCCAGCAGCTCTACCAGGGGGGATGAGCAGTTCTTC
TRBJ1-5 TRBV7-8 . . CASSQQGNYNQPQHF TGTGCCAGCAGCCAACAGGGCAACTACAATCAGCCCCAGCATTTT
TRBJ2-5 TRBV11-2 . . CASSSRLVRETQYF TGTGCCAGCAGCTCCCGACTAGTCCGGGAGACCCAGTACTTC
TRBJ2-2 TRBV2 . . CASRVVQGMELFF TGCGCCAGCAGGGTGGTACAGGGAATGGAGCTGTTTTTT
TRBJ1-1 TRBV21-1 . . CASSLQPSYTEAFF TGTGCCAGCAGCCTCCAACCGTCTTACACTGAAGCTTTCTTT
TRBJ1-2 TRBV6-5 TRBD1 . CASSYLPGQSYGYTF TGTGCCAGCAGTTACTTACCGGGACAGTCCTATGGCTACACCTTC
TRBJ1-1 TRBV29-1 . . CSVFTGPGSTEAFF TGCAGCGTTTTCACCGGGCCAGGGAGCACTGAAGCTTTCTTT
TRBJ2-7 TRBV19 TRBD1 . CAIEGTALFYEQYF TGTGCCATCGAAGGGACAGCACTTTTCTACGAGCAGTACTTC
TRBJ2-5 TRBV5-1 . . CASSLPVQETQYF TGCGCCAGCAGCTTGCCGGTTCAAGAGACCCAGTACTTC
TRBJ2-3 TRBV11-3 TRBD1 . CASSKSQDRGRDTQYF TGTGCCAGCAGCAAGTCTCAGGACAGGGGGAGAGATACGCAGTATTTT
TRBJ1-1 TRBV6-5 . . CASSTSGSQGKEAFF TGTGCCAGCTCAACTTCGGGGAGCCAGGGGAAGGAAGCTTTCTTT
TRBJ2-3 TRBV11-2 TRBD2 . CASSLDYTGGRRDTQYF TGTGCCAGCAGCTTAGACTACACGGGGGGGCGACGAGATACGCAGTATTTT
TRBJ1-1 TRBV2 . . CASSELGAYTEAFF TGTGCCAGCAGTGAACTCGGGGCGTACACTGAAGCTTTCTTT
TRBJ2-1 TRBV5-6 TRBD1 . CASSSGQGTYNEQFF TGTGCCAGCAGCTCGGGACAGGGGACCTACAATGAGCAGTTCTTC
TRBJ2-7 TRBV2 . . CASSKNSYEQYF TGTGCCAGCAGCAAAAACTCCTACGAGCAGTACTTC
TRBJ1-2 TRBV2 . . CASKEGPNYGYTF TGTGCCAGCAAAGAAGGTCCGAACTATGGCTACACCTTC
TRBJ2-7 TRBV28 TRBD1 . CAIKRDSLGEQYF TGTGCCATCAAAAGGGACAGCCTGGGAGAGCAGTACTTC
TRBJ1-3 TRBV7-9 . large CASSVSGEWAISGNTIYF TGTGCCAGCAGCGTTTCGGGGGAATGGGCGATATCTGGAAACACCATATATTTT
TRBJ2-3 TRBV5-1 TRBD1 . CASSLDRGGTDTQYF TGCGCCAGCAGCCTGGACAGGGGTGGCACAGATACGCAGTATTTT
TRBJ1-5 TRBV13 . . CASSLGGAGQPQHF TGTGCCAGCAGCTTAGGGGGGGCAGGACAGCCCCAGCATTTT
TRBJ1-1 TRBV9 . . CASSVDSAVGAEAFF TGTGCCAGCAGCGTAGATAGTGCCGTAGGGGCTGAAGCTTTCTTT
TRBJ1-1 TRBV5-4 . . CASSLVAGVNTEAFF TGTGCCAGCAGCTTGGTCGCAGGGGTGAACACTGAAGCTTTCTTT
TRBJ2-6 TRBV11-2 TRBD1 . CASSFTGAGANVLTF TGTGCCAGCAGCTTCACAGGGGCCGGGGCCAACGTCCTGACTTTC
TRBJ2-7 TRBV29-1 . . CSVGGRARDEQYF TGCAGCGTTGGGGGCAGGGCACGGGACGAGCAGTACTTC
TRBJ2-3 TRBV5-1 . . CASSLVLGRSSTDTQYF TGCGCCAGCAGCTTGGTACTCGGTAGATCTAGCACAGATACGCAGTATTTT
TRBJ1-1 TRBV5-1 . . CASTGGTEAFF TGCGCCAGCACGGGAGGTACTGAAGCTTTCTTT
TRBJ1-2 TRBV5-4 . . CASSLEGIGLSGGYTF TGTGCCAGCAGCTTGGAAGGGATCGGCCTATCTGGCGGCTACACCTTC
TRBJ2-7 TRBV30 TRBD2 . CAWNSGRVYEQYF TGTGCCTGGAATAGCGGGAGGGTTTACGAGCAGTACTTC
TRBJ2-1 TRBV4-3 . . CASSQAAGNNEQFF TGCGCCAGCAGCCAAGCGGCTGGCAACAATGAGCAGTTCTTC
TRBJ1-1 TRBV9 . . CASSVNDRYTEAFF TGTGCCAGCAGCGTAAATGACAGATACACTGAAGCTTTCTTT
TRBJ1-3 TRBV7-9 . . CASHKSGNTIYF TGTGCCAGCCATAAGTCTGGAAACACCATATATTTT
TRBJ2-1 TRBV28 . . CASSQGLNNEQFF TGTGCCAGCAGTCAAGGCCTAAACAATGAGCAGTTCTTC
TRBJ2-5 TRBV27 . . CASMEKTQYF TGTGCCAGCATGGAGAAGACCCAGTACTTC
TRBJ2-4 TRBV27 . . CASRPGPLGKNIQYF TGTGCCAGCAGACCGGGACCCCTGGGGAAAAACATTCAGTACTTC
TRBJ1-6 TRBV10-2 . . CASRSVYAKGPNSPLHF TGCGCCAGCAGGAGTGTGTACGCCAAGGGCCCTAATTCACCCCTCCACTTT
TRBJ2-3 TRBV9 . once CASSVSTDTQYF TGTGCCAGCAGCGTAAGCACAGATACGCAGTATTTT
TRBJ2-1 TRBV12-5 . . CASGLLGRNNEQFF TGTGCTAGTGGTTTGTTGGGGAGAAACAATGAGCAGTTCTTC
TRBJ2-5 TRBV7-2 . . CASSLGVGIWRETQYF TGTGCCAGCAGCTTAGGCGTCGGGATTTGGCGGGAGACCCAGTACTTC
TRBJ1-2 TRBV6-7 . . CASRNRGGRAGYTF TGTGCCAGCAGGAATAGGGGCGGAAGGGCCGGCTACACCTTC